The present TCR beta chain was sequenced within a study of shared clonotypes between healthy human individuals (TCRdb year 2020). In terms of the full investigation: A couple of women and three men aged 18 to 49 years were included in the cohort. Different laboratories and diverse techniques were used to prepare libraries and sequence TCR repertoires, to increase sequencing depth and limit assay-specific biases. For each donor, three plates each were used for CD4 naive and CD4 memory, two plates were used for CD8 naive, and one plate was used for CD8 memory. Each donor's leukapheresis produced roughly between about 0.8 and 8.9 billion PBMCs. To estimate repertoire size and how much clonotype sharing occurs between individuals, the study deeply sequenced the blood TCR repertoires of roughly 5 healthy adults. General study outcomes and caveats: Estimated clonotype richness was generally larger for naive than for memory subsets. Pairwise subsampling led to the expectation that sequencing depth would affect the degree of clonotype sharing among donors. Because the study included only a small number of donors, the genetic and exposure-history diversity represented was limited. Even with the large sequencing depth, rarefaction of the sorted-subset datasets indicated that sequencing was incomplete. Sampling was restricted to blood, and TCR repertoires in tissues likely differ from the TCR repertoires found in blood. When several donors were compared, the shared fraction of clonotypes was approximately 5% for naive CD4, approximately 3.3% for naive CD8, 2.3% for memory CD4, and roughly 0.4% for memory CD8. Clonotypes shared by all four sorted-subset donors showed higher generation probabilities than non-shared clonotypes.

A word on this clone: No antigen is known for it. Per-base quality was not reported, and no clone a single base away is much larger than it.

Using the deep immunoSEQ assay, multiplex PCR amplified TCR CDR3 regions from genomic DNA. Genomic DNA extracted from each cell subset was distributed evenly over all wells of several immunoSEQ 96-well plates, and each plate served as one replicate. Each replicate PCR for sorted subsets received 200 ng genomic DNA, equal to roughly 29,000 T cell genomes. Purified libraries were quantified with a Qubit 3.0 fluorometer, sized on a Bioanalyzer 2100, and re-quantified with the KAPA Library Quantification kit. A separate single-read 150-cycle Illumina NextSeq 550 flow cell was used to sequence each immunoSEQ 96-well plate. As for the authors' bioinformatics: Because the immunoSEQ output included only junctional sequences and no quality scores, the filtering could not be the same as the filtering used for full-length reads. To assign V/J genes and CDR3, sequences were annotated using PyIR, a Python wrapper for IgBLAST v1.9, with IMGT germline references. Reads were removed for weak V/J assignments (E-value above 1e-6), missing CDR3, stop codons, out-of-frame junctions, or ambiguous translated residues. V3J clonotypes were defined as sequences sharing an identical inferred V gene, J gene, and CDR3 amino acid sequence. Percentage overlap between repertoires was calculated by dividing the number of shared unique clonotypes by the size of the smaller repertoire. Richness of each repertoire was evaluated using RTK rarefaction, the Chao1 estimator, and Recon v2.1 estimates of unobserved clonotypes. Generation probabilities were computed with OLGA for all TCRbeta clonotypes obtained by the gDNA method from several donors. The source is immuneACCESS, and TCRdb retained only in-frame sequences with V and J called. Part of the clones is not carried over; for the studies checked, unresolved V genes explain less than half of this, and the remainder is unexplained. V, J and clone size derive from that table, while D and trimming were established from the DNA sequence. The sample table holds 500,000 to 700,000 clones, of which around 95% were seen once. Of the sample, 0.095% to 0.14% is held by the ten largest clones.

For the CD8 naive samples, CD45RO-negative cells were positively selected for CCR7, yielding a CD45RA+CCR7+ population from which TemRA cells were excluded. The donors were healthy, HIV-negative adults who had no recently reported acute infections or vaccinations. Every donor was a Caucasian adult residing in Nashville, Tennessee, USA. Blood was obtained by leukapheresis, after which PBMCs were separated by Ficoll-Histopaque density gradient centrifugation and cryopreserved in liquid nitrogen vapor phase. Purity and quantity of every magnetically sorted T cell population were checked by analytical flow cytometry. Genomic DNA was isolated from every sorted fraction and measured by UV absorbance on a Nanodrop 2000c. Taken from cysteine to phenylalanine, the CDR3 has 17 residues. Only the CDR3 part of the read is kept: 51 bases, read in frame from the first base. V is cut by 2 bases and J by 1 base, and the space between the germline ends is 17 bases. In the germline V gene, CDR1 corresponds to MGHRA and CDR2 to YSYEKL.

The sequenced sample consisted of naive CD8+ T cells sorted from blood. The sample's cell subset or site label, decoded: CD45RA+CCR7+. The receptor was derived from a woman aged 25-40 years in good health. The chain is assembled from TRBV4-1 and TRBJ1-1; no confident D gene assignment can be made. CDR3 reads: CASSQRGGLERNTEAFF. The DNA is TGCGCCAGCAGCCAAAGAGGCGGGCTTGAGAGGAACACTGAAGCTTTCTTT.